Below are 29 T cell receptor beta chains sequenced from a single sample in a study of CD8+ T cells in alopecia areata. Indicated treatment: oral pan-JAK inhibitor, 5-10 mg twice daily. The sequencing template was cDNA reverse transcribed from extracted RNA. The repertoire was sequenced with immunoSEQ multiplex PCR; TCRdb's copy has only in-frame clones and lacks some. The data contain about 180,000 clones, about 51% of them singletons. The sample consisted of CD8+ T cells sorted from blood, taken around week 54, from a patient treated with tofacitinib. Source of these receptors: a human donor with alopecia areata.

This sequence joins TRBV30 and TRBJ1-2; TRBD1 aligns across 7 bases. The CDR3 spans 15 residues. Germline CDR1 is GTSNPN and CDR2 is SVGIG (reference sequence). V lost 0 bases to trimming and J lost 2 bases; unmatched junction nucleotides: 6. This CDR3 is CAWSVAAGQNYGYTF. In nucleotides, the CDR3 is TGTGCCTGGAGTGTCGCTGCGGGACAGAACTATGGCTACACCTTC.

This clone was counted between two and nine times. The chain has TRBV5-6 and TRBJ2-1; possible D gene TRBD1, 6 bases. The CDR3 loop spans 11 amino acids. Trimming removed 6 bases at V and 14 bases at J, with 15 bases between. The germline V gene has CDR1 SGHDT and CDR2 YYEEEE. The CDR3 loop reads CASTQGLLEFF. CDR3 coding DNA: TGTGCCAGCACCCAGGGGTTGTTGGAGTTCTTC.

This clone was detected only a few times. J is TRBJ2-3 and V is TRBV25-1; the D is unclear. Trimming removed 6 bases from V and 2 bases from J, with 0 bases in between. The CDR3 consists of 10 residues. CDR1 is MGHDK and CDR2 is SYGVNS in the germline V gene. This CDR3 is CASSTDTQYF. The CDR3 coding sequence is TGTGCCAGCAGCACAGATACGCAGTATTTT. Supplemented by reference TRBV25-1 and TRBJ2-3, the full variable domain reads EADIYQTPRYLVIGTGKKITLECSQTMGHDKMYWYQQDPGMELHLIHYSYGVNSTEKGDLSSESTVSRIRTEHFPLTLESARPSHTSQYLCASSTDTQYFGPGTRLTVL.

This rearrangement joins TRBV7-9 to TRBJ1-6; D may be TRBD1 (6 bases). CDR3 length equals 13 residues. V lost 2 bases and J lost 10, with 9 bases in between. Germline V CDR1 and CDR2: SEHNR, FQNEAQ (reference sequence). The CDR3 DNA follows: TGTGCCAGCAGCTTACAGACAGGATCACCCCTCCACTTT. Residues: CASSLQTGSPLHF.

A few counts support this clone. V usage is TRBV18 and J usage is TRBJ2-7, with D possibly matching TRBD2 (6 bases). This CDR3 region has 14 residues. V was clipped by 1 base and J by 2 bases, with 9 bases between them. Germline V lookup: CDR1 KGHSH, CDR2 LQKENI. Written as DNA, the CDR3 is TGTGCCAGCTCACCACGGGGGGAAGCCTACGAGCAGTACTTC. Its protein is CASSPRGEAYEQYF.

The chain has TRBV4-1 and TRBJ1-2; D gene ambiguous. The CDR3 runs to 15 residues. Germline CDR1 reads MGHRA; CDR2 reads YSYEKL. V gave up 0 bases and J gave up 0 bases, with 8 bases separating them. The CDR3 bases are TGCGCCAGCAGCCAAGACGGTAGCCCTAACTATGGCTACACCTTC. It yields the protein CASSQDGSPNYGYTF.

This sequence joins TRBV30 and TRBJ1-2, with 10 bases that match TRBD1. The CDR3 contains 14 residues. Germline V CDR1 and CDR2: GTSNPN, SVGIG (reference sequence). V shed 3 bases, J shed 7 bases, and the junction held 8 bases outside the gene matches. The CDR3 DNA is TGTGCCTGGAGCCCTATGACAGGGGGCTTTGGCTACACCTTC. This codes for CAWSPMTGGFGYTF.

This clone was seen many times. V is TRBV6-4 and J is TRBJ2-3; 8 bases are a match to TRBD2. Germline CDR1 and CDR2: MRHNA and SNTAGT. J was trimmed by 0 bases and V by 6 bases; bases with no gene match: 5. This CDR3 contains 15 residues. The CDR3 DNA sequence: TGTGCCAGCAGCCCCGGGGGGGCTAGCACAGATACGCAGTATTTT. Its protein is CASSPGGASTDTQYF.

The rearrangement uses TRBV9 and TRBJ1-2, with 8 positions matching TRBD1. This CDR3 has 15 residues. With 4 bases clipped from V and 4 bases from J, the junction kept 9 bases outside the gene matches. Germline lookup yields CDR1 SGDLS and CDR2 YYNGEE. The CDR3 nucleotides are TGTGCCAGCAGCTCCCCCAGGGGGCAGGTCTATGGCTACACCTTC. This translates into CASSSPRGQVYGYTF.

The chain uses TRBV7-2 and TRBJ1-1; 8 bases map to TRBD1. The CDR3 has 15 amino acids. Looked up from germline, CDR1 is SGHTA and CDR2 is FQGNSA. V lost 5 bases and J lost 5; bases outside the gene matches: 10. The chain's CDR3 is CASSIKTGVGTEAFF. The CDR3 DNA sequence: TGTGCCAGCAGCATAAAGACAGGGGTAGGAACTGAAGCTTTCTTT.

With regard to this clone: The same CDR3 can be traced to other DNA sequences in this sample. The chain combines TRBV30 with TRBJ1-1; D perhaps matches TRBD1 (6 bases). V was pared by 0 bases and J by 5 bases, with 7 bases between. The CDR3 has 12 residues. Germline loops: CDR1 GTSNPN, CDR2 SVGIG (reference sequence). The CDR3 nucleotides are TGTGCCTGGAGTGTAGGGGGGACTGAAGCTTTCTTT. Translated: CAWSVGGTEAFF.

This clone was seen a handful of times. V usage is TRBV5-6 and J usage is TRBJ1-2, with D possibly TRBD1 on 6 matching bases. CDR1 is SGHDT, CDR2 YYEEEE, per germline. Trimming cost V 6 bases and J 7 bases, with 28 bases left between them. The CDR3 totals 17 residues. The CDR3 bases are TGTGCCAGCACCACGACACTAGAGGGGCAGGGGTATTTTGGCTACACCTTC. Translation: CASTTTLEGQGYFGYTF.

The chain employs TRBV7-6 and TRBJ2-5; D not resolved. CDR1 and CDR2 (germline): SGHVS, FNYEAQ. Trimming removed 1 base from V and 3 bases from J, with 6 bases in between. This CDR3 region has 13 residues. The CDR3 DNA reads TGTGCCAGCAGCTTAGGGGTGAAAGAGACCCAGTACTTC. Translating gives CASSLGVKETQYF.

The chain recombines TRBV10-3 with TRBJ1-5; 9 bases line up with TRBD1. Per germline, CDR1 ENHRY and CDR2 SYGVKD. The CDR3 extends over 14 amino acids. V shed 6 bases and J 5 bases; nucleotides not matched to a gene: 5. CDR3 loop: CAISRDREYQPQHF. The CDR3 DNA reads TGTGCCATCAGCCGGGACAGGGAATATCAGCCCCAGCATTTT.

The chain uses TRBV27 and TRBJ2-2, with TRBD2 identical over 8 bases. CDR3 length: 17 residues. The V gene end was trimmed by 3 bases and the J gene end by 4 bases; junction bases not matched to a gene: 10. CDR1 is MNHEY, CDR2 SMNVEV, per germline (reference sequence). CDR3 DNA: TGTGCCAGCAGTTTCCCTACTAGCGGTGAAGGCACCGGGGAGCTGTTTTTT. Its translation: CASSFPTSGEGTGELFF.

The rearrangement joins TRBV10-3 to TRBJ1-1, with D unclear. The CDR3 consists of 13 residues. V lost 3 bases and J lost 6, with 11 bases in between. Germline lookup yields CDR1 ENHRY and CDR2 SYGVKD. For the CDR3, the DNA is TGTGCCATCAGTGATGAGGTTATCCCTGAAGCTTTCTTT. Its protein product is CAISDEVIPEAFF.

J is TRBJ1-6 and V is TRBV6-5; D may be TRBD1 (5 bases). With 5 bases removed from V and 7 bases from J, the gap between germline ends came to 15 bases. The CDR3 totals 15 residues. Per germline, CDR1 MNHEY and CDR2 SVGAGI. The CDR3 coding sequence is TGTGCCAGCAGTACCGCGGGACTTTCGAATTCACCCCTCCACTTT. It codes for CASSTAGLSNSPLHF.

This chain joins TRBV5-4 and TRBJ2-5; D ambiguous. The V gene lost 3 bases and the J gene lost 5 bases, with 5 bases spanning the gap. The CDR3 is 11 amino acids. The germline V gene has CDR1 SGHNT and CDR2 YYREEE (reference sequence). CDR3 loop: CASSSPETQYF. DNA of the CDR3: TGTGCCAGCAGCTCGCCGGAGACCCAGTACTTC.

This chain joins TRBV13 and TRBJ1-6; no clear D gene. Germline V gives CDR1 PRHDT, CDR2 FYEKMQ (reference sequence). CDR3 length: 14 amino acids. Trimming took off 3 bases at V and 6 bases at J, with 9 bases between the two ends. The CDR3 is CASSFWAGNSPLHF. The CDR3 nucleotides read TGTGCCAGCAGCTTTTGGGCGGGTAATTCACCCCTCCACTTT. Drawing the rest from reference TRBV13 and TRBJ1-6, the complete variable domain is AAGVIQSPRHLIKEKRETATLKCYPIPRHDTVYWYQQGPGQDPQFLISFYEKMQSDKGSIPDRFSAQQFSDYHSELNMSSLELGDSALYFCASSFWAGNSPLHFGNGTRLTVT.

CDR3 DNA sequence: TGTGCCAGCAGCGAACGACTAGCGGGGCTCCAAGAGACCCAGTACTTC. It yields the protein CASSERLAGLQETQYF. The chain joins TRBV13 to TRBJ2-5; the match to TRBD2 covers 11 bases. J lost 1 base, V lost 5 bases, and 6 bases had no gene match. The CDR3 length is 16 residues. Germline CDR1 is PRHDT and CDR2 is FYEKMQ (reference sequence).

CDR3 nucleotide sequence: TGCGCCAGCAGCTTGGGTGGCAGCTACTCCTACGAGCAGTACTTC. Its translation is CASSLGGSYSYEQYF. V is TRBV5-1 and J is TRBJ2-7; the D is unclear. The CDR3 consists of 15 residues. V gave up 0 bases and J gave up 0 bases, with 10 bases separating them. The germline V gene encodes CDR1 SGHRS and CDR2 YFSETQ.

This clone came up a few times. This sequence joins TRBV5-6 and TRBJ1-1, with no clear D. V gave up 0 bases and J gave up 4 bases, with 7 bases separating them. The germline V gene has CDR1 SGHDT and CDR2 YYEEEE. The CDR3 loop spans 13 amino acids. DNA for the CDR3: TGTGCCAGCAGCTTGGTAGAGGCCACTGAAGCTTTCTTT. As protein: CASSLVEATEAFF.

The chain carries TRBV21-1 and TRBJ2-5; TRBD2, the D gene given by the table, was not confirmed from the DNA. TRBV21-1 is termed a pseudogene. The CDR3 covers 18 residues. This CDR3 is CASSKVGKKRGRQETQYF. The CDR3 DNA reads as TGTGCCAGCAGCAAAGTGGGGAAGAAGCGGGGGAGGCAAGAGACCCAGTACTTC.

The chain employs TRBV6-1 and TRBJ2-2, with 8 bases matching TRBD1. The CDR3 spans 14 residues. The germline CDR1 and CDR2 sequences are MNHNS and SASEGT. The V and J ends lost 5 bases and 7 bases, in that order; junction bases with no gene match: 6. Here the CDR3 DNA reads TGTGCCAGCAGTAATCAGGGGGCTGTCGGGGAGCTGTTTTTT. It yields the protein CASSNQGAVGELFF.

The rearrangement joins TRBV6-1 to TRBJ2-5; no clear D. CDR1 MNHNS and CDR2 SASEGT come from the germline V gene. The CDR3 contains 13 residues. Trimming stripped 5 bases from V and 5 bases from J, with 12 bases between. CDR3 DNA sequence: TGTGCCAGCAGTCCCGGCGGTAGCGAGACCCAGTACTTC. Its protein product is CASSPGGSETQYF.

V and J are TRBV2 and TRBJ2-7; 12 bases are shared with TRBD1. CDR3 length: 19 residues. V was pared by 3 bases and J by 0 bases, with 12 bases of the junction left unmatched. Germline-derived CDR1 and CDR2 are SNHLY and FYNNEI. CDR3 sequence reads: CASSDPAGTGGLSSYEQYF. DNA of the CDR3: TGTGCCAGCAGTGACCCCGCGGGGACAGGGGGCCTTAGCTCCTACGAGCAGTACTTC.

The table lists this clone with a count of one. The chain links TRBV25-1 to TRBJ1-6, with D perhaps TRBD1 (5 bases). The CDR3 has 12 amino acids. Germline V gene lookup returns CDR1 MGHDK and CDR2 SYGVNS. Between the trimmed V and J ends, which lost 4 bases and 14 bases, there was a span of 12 bases. The CDR3 DNA follows: TGTGCCAGCAGTGGAGGGGTTACGGCCCTCCACTTT. It encodes CASSGGVTALHF.

The V call is TRBV6-1, the J call TRBJ2-3; 9 positions match TRBD2. Trimming took 3 bases from V and 1 from J; bases not matched to a gene: 2. Germline CDR1 reads MNHNS; CDR2 reads SASEGT. The CDR3 consists of 15 residues. CDR3 sequence: CASSDSSGGTDTQYF. CDR3 bases: TGTGCCAGCAGTGACTCTAGCGGGGGCACAGATACGCAGTATTTT.

V and J are TRBV2 and TRBJ2-7; the D is unclear. Trimming left V 11 bases short and J 4 bases short, with 15 bases between. Germline values: CDR1 SNHLY, CDR2 FYNNEI. CDR3 length equals 12 residues. The DNA of the CDR3 is TGTGCCGTACCGGGTTTCGCATACGAGCAGTACTTC. It codes for CAVPGFAYEQYF.